This entry concerns a single TCR beta chain. Some clones are missing from TCRdb's copy, which holds only in-frame ones; the method was immunoSEQ multiplex PCR. The sample lists fewer than 200,000 clones, over 75% occurring once. This specimen belongs to a study of blood T cell repertoires in COVID-19. Germline CDR1 reads GTSNPN; CDR2 reads SVGIG (reference sequence). The V gene end was trimmed by 3 bases and the J gene end by 6 bases; junction bases not matched to a gene: 5. This CDR3 region has 14 residues. The sequenced material came from peripheral blood. The clonotype originates from a woman in her 70s with acute or convalescent COVID-19. The chain is built from TRBV30 and TRBJ2-1; 10 nucleotides match TRBD2. In DNA, the CDR3 is TGTGCCTGGAGCGCTAGCGGGGGTATCAATGAGCAGTTCTTC. This translates into CAWSASGGINEQFF.